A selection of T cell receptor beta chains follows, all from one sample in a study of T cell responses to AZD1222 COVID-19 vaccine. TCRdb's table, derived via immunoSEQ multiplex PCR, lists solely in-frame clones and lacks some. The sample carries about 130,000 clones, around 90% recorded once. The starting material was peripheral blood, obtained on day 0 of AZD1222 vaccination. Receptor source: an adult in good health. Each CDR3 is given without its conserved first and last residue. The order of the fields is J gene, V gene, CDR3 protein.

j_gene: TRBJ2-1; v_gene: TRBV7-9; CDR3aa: ASSWGLAGSDEQF
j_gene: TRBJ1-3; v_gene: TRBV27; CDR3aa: ASSLSGGPRTGNTIY
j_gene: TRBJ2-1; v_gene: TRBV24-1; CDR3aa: ATSDLDSPRFDEQF
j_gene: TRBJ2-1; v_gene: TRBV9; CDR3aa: ASSVARSSHEQF
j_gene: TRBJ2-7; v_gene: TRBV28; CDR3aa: ASSFQEDEQY
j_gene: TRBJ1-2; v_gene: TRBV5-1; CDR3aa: ASRGEPGYGYT
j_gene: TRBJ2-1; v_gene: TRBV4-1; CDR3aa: ASSQEPGGSYNEQF
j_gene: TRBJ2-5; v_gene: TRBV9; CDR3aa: ASSPGAREETQY
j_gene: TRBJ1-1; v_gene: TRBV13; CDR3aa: ASSTVQSWGSVEAF
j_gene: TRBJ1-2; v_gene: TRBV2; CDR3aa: ASSDRGARRGYGYT
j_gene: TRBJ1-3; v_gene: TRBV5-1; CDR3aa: ASSGGSSGNTIY
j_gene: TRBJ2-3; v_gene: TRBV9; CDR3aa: ASSPAGVDTQY
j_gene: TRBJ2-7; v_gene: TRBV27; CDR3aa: ASSQQGRLYEQY
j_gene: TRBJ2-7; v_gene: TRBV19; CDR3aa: ASSGAYGGALLHEQY
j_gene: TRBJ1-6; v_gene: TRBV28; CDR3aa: ASSPRTGCYSPLH
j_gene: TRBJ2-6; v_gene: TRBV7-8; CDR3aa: ASSTYRSGANVLT
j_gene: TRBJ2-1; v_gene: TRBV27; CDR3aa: ASSLGADNEQF
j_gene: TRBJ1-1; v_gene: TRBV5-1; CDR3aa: ASRQGLNTEAF
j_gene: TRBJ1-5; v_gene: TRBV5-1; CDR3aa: ASSEGQGAYQPQH
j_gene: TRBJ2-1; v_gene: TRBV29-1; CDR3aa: SAKGTSGEQF
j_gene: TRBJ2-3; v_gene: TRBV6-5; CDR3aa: ASRPGQNTDTQY
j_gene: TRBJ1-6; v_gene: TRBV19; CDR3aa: ASSPGTADNSPLH
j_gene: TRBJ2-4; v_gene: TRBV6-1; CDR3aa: ASSEAEDGPQNIQY
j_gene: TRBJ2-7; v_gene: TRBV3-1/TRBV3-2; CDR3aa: ASSIVQGVSYEQY
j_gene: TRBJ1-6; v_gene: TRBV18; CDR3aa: ASSPQGGLWIPREKSPLH
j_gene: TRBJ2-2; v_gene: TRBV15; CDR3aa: ATRTSGRVNTGELF
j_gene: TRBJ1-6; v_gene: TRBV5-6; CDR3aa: ASSAQMTGSPLH
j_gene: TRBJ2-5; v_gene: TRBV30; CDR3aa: AWSADRLQETQY
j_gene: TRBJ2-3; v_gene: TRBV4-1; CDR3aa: ASSQELDTQY
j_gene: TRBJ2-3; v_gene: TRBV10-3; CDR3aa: AISESETGGTDTQY
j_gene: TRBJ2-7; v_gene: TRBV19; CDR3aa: ASSTTGTGVFYEQY
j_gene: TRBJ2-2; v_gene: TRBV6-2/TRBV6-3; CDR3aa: ASSSTGENTGELF
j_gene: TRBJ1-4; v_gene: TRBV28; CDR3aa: ASSLPTRGEKLF
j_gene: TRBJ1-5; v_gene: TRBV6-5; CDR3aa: ASSYSSGPFQPQH
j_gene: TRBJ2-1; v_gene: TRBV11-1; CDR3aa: ASSIRGDEQF
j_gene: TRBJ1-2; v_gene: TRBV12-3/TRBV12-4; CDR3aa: ATGTGANYGYT
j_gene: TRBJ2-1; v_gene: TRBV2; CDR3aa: ASSEQGGVQF
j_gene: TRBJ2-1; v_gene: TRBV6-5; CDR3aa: ASSYSLQGSNEQF
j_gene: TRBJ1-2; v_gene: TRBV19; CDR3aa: ASSSLARVNYGYT
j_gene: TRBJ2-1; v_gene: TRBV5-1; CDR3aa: ASSPRQGRNEQF
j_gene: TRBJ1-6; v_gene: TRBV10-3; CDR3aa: AISRGQGNGNNSPLH
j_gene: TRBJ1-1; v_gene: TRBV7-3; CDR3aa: ASMVNGPYVQNTEAF
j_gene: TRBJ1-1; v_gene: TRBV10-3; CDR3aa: AISHPGQRNTEAF
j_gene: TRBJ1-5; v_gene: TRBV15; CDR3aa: ATSRDMGQGNQPQH
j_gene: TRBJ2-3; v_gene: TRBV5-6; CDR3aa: ASSLRSGSLFSTDTQY
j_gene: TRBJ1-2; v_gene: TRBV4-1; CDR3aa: ASSQEFSAGGYGYT
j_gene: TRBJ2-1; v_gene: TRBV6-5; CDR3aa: ASSSLAGVSYNEQF